This T cell receptor beta chain emerged from a study of PD-1 blockade in classical Hodgkin lymphoma. Time point indicated: newly diagnosed, previously untreated cHL patient sample. Peripheral samples used as comparators were newly diagnosed, untreated classical Hodgkin lymphoma PBMCs. The CDR3 has 17 amino acids. V shed 0 bases and J shed 0 bases, with 13 bases lying between them. Germline CDR1 SGHRS, CDR2 YFSETQ. The data were produced by immunoSEQ multiplex PCR, yet TCRdb's version contains in-frame clones alone and is incomplete. The repertoire holds roughly 68,000 clones, approximately 93% seen once, with about 2.6% in the top ten.

This sequence originates from a human donor with classical Hodgkin lymphoma. This rearrangement joins TRBV5-1 to TRBJ1-5, with D possibly TRBD1 on 5 matching bases. Sequencing was done on a sample of peripheral blood mononuclear cells (PBMCs). CDR3 coding DNA: TGCGCCAGCAGCTTGGGAGGGACTGATCTTAGCAATCAGCCCCAGCATTTT. Its translation: CASSLGGTDLSNQPQHF.